One sample yielded the 16 T cell receptor beta chains listed below, sequenced in a study of T cells in Graves' hyperthyroidism and ophthalmopathy. Authors of the study amplified TCR beta CDR3 regions from RNA transcripts. Carried out on the TCR CDR3, a first-round RT-PCR used the HTBI primer set. TCRdb itself ran the multiplex PCR reads through MiXCR, one entry per CDR3 protein. The data hold about 560,000 distinct CDR3 sequences, with more than 15% observed a single time. The specimen sequenced was blood. The receptors shown here come from a woman in her 30s with Graves' hyperthyroidism.

This clonotype was found many times. The chain has TRBV10-3 and TRBJ2-7, with D possibly matching TRBD2 (5 bases). The CDR3 runs 15 residues. V was pared by 2 bases and J by 3 bases, with 14 bases between. The germline V gene encodes CDR1 ENHRY and CDR2 SYGVKD. CDR3 amino acids: CAISEKEGLNYEQYF. The CDR3 DNA is TGTGCCATCAGTGAGAAAGAGGGTCTAAACTACGAGCAGTACTTC.

This clonotype was recorded many times. CDR3 region: CSARVARRQLTSSYNEQFF. The DNA of the CDR3 is TGCAGTGCTAGAGTCGCCCGGAGACAGTTGACAAGCTCCTACAATGAGCAGTTCTTC. The chain links TRBV20-1 to TRBJ2-1, with D possibly matching TRBD1 (5 bases). Germline lookup yields CDR1 DFQATT and CDR2 SNEGSKA (reference sequence). This CDR3 spans 19 amino acids. The germline V and J ends were trimmed by 1 base and 0 bases, with 22 bases remaining between them.

The chain couples TRBV20-1 to TRBJ1-2; 8 bases align to TRBD1. CDR1 and CDR2 (germline): DFQATT, SNEGSKA (reference sequence). The length of the CDR3 is 13 residues. Trimming removed 4 bases from V and 3 bases from J; junction bases left unmatched: 4. In DNA, the CDR3 is TGCAGTGCTACCGACAGGGGCGACTATGGCTACACCTTC. This gives the protein CSATDRGDYGYTF.

The CDR3 loop reads CASSLDPNSRLAGVAGELFF. CDR3 in DNA: TGTGCCAGCAGCTTAGATCCGAATAGCCGGCTAGCGGGAGTTGCCGGGGAGCTGTTTTTT. V gene TRBV7-6 combines with J gene TRBJ2-2; 10 positions agree with TRBD2. CDR1 is SGHVS and CDR2 is FNYEAQ in the germline V gene. Unmatched junction bases numbered 17, after V lost 1 base and J lost 6 bases. CDR3 length equals 20 residues. Combining the CDR3 with reference TRBV7-6 and TRBJ2-2 gives the whole variable domain GAGVSQSPRYKVTKRGQDVALRCDPISGHVSLYWYRQALGQGPEFLTYFNYEAQQDKSGLPNDRFSAERPEGSISTLTIQRTEQRDSAMYRCASSLDPNSRLAGVAGELFFGEGSRLTVL.

In its sample, this clonotype was seen a few times. A read error may produce the germline difference seen at one junction end. The chain is built from TRBV11-1 and TRBJ1-1; D not certain. Germline V gives CDR1 SGHAT, CDR2 FQDESV (reference sequence). The CDR3 runs to 14 residues. CDR3: CASSPETRNTEAFF. The DNA of the CDR3 is TGTGCCAGCAGCCCCGAGACACGGAACACTGAAGCATTCTTT.

This clonotype occurred many times. The DNA of the CDR3 is TGCAGTGCTAGTGCCGGACTAGTAGGCAATGAGCAGTTCTTC. It encodes CSASAGLVGNEQFF. The rearrangement uses TRBV20-1 and TRBJ2-1, with 7 positions matching TRBD2. Germline assignment: CDR1 DFQATT and CDR2 SNEGSKA (reference sequence). Unmatched junction bases numbered 8, after V lost 3 bases and J lost 6 bases. The CDR3 sequence is 14 residues long.

This clonotype was counted between two and nine times. This chain joins TRBV18 and TRBJ2-5, with D perhaps matching TRBD1 (6 bases). The CDR3 length is 14 residues. Germline V gene data show CDR1 as KGHSH and CDR2 as LQKENI. V shed 3 bases and J shed 3 bases, with 11 bases lying between them. The CDR3 DNA reads TGTGCCAGCTCACCTCGGACAGCGGAAGAGACCCAGTACTTC. This encodes CASSPRTAEETQYF.

The table lists this clonotype with many counts. This rearrangement joins TRBV3-1 to TRBJ2-1; D is possibly TRBD1 or TRBD2 (5 bases each). Per germline, CDR1 LGHDT and CDR2 YNNKEL (reference sequence). The CDR3 runs 14 residues. With 4 bases removed from V and 4 bases from J, the gap between germline ends came to 11 bases. The CDR3 DNA reads as TGTGCCAGCAGCCTCCGGGACCAATACAATGAGCAGTTCTTC. This codes for CASSLRDQYNEQFF.

At least ten counts were recorded for this clonotype. V is TRBV7-9 and J is TRBJ2-3; 11 bases fit TRBD2. Germline V gives CDR1 SEHNR, CDR2 FQNEAQ (reference sequence). The CDR3 spans 16 residues. Losses at the gene ends were 1 base for V and 3 bases for J; bases not matched to a gene: 3. The CDR3 sequence: CASSLDLAGGTDTQYF. CDR3 in DNA: TGTGCCAGCAGCTTAGACCTAGCGGGAGGTACAGATACGCAGTATTTT.

About this clonotype itself: It is likely a read error: a sequence one base away is far more abundant. The chain carries TRBV11-2 and TRBJ2-5; D is unresolved. The CDR3 runs to 12 residues. CDR1 and CDR2 (germline): SGHAT, FQNNGV. The CDR3 DNA is TGTGCCAGCAGCCGGAGTCAAGAGACCCGGTACTTC. Translating it yields CASSRSQETRYF. Based on the CDR3 plus reference TRBV11-2 and TRBJ2-5, the full variable domain is EAGVAQSPRYKIIEKRQSVAFWCNPISGHATLYWYQQILGQGPKLLIQFQNNGVVDDSQLPKDRFSAERLKGVDSTLKIQPAKLEDSAVYLCASSRSQETRYFGPGTRLLVL.

This clonotype was picked up many times. The chain combines TRBV7-3 with TRBJ2-5; the match to TRBD1 covers 8 bases. The CDR3 totals 15 residues. The J segment lost 4 bases and the V segment lost 6 bases, leaving 10 bases of the junction unmatched. CDR1 is SGHTA and CDR2 is FQGTGA in the germline V gene. DNA for the CDR3: TGTGCCAGCAGTTTAGGGACAGGAGGGGTAGAGACCCAGTACTTC. It encodes CASSLGTGGVETQYF.

This clonotype was seen at least ten times. This chain uses TRBV6-2 or TRBV6-3 with TRBJ2-2; D gene uncertain. This CDR3 spans 15 amino acids. The germline V gene encodes CDR1 MNHEY and CDR2 SVGEGT. The germline V and J ends were trimmed by 7 bases and 0 bases, with 12 bases remaining between them. CDR3 loop: CASTVGNANTGELFF. The CDR3 nucleotides read TGTGCCAGCACGGTGGGAAACGCGAACACCGGGGAGCTGTTTTTT.

This clonotype came up many times. The chain links TRBV2 to TRBJ1-2; 7 bases map to TRBD1. The CDR3 has 16 amino acids. The V and J ends lost 0 bases and 5 bases, in that order; junction bases with no gene match: 9. The germline gives CDR1 SNHLY, CDR2 FYNNEI. The CDR3 bases are TGTGCCAGCAGTGAAGCACGGACAGGAGGGTCGTATGGCTACACCTTC. Translation: CASSEARTGGSYGYTF.

This clonotype has more than one count but fewer than ten. J is TRBJ2-5 and V is TRBV19; the D gene is possibly TRBD1 (5 bases). This CDR3 spans 12 amino acids. The ends were cut back, 5 bases at V and 3 bases at J, with 7 bases in the middle. Germline lookup yields CDR1 LNHDA and CDR2 SQIVND (reference sequence). The CDR3 reads CASSEGEETQYF. For the CDR3, the DNA is TGTGCCAGTAGTGAAGGGGAAGAGACCCAGTACTTC.

This clonotype came up a few times. This chain uses TRBV4-2 with TRBJ2-1; D perhaps matches TRBD2 (7 bases). Germline V gene lookup returns CDR1 LGHNA and CDR2 YNFKEQ. The CDR3 contains 16 residues. V was pared by 1 base and J by 9 bases, with 19 bases between. The CDR3 here is CASSQVGAGDSSEQFF. CDR3 in DNA: TGTGCCAGCAGCCAAGTGGGGGCGGGAGATTCTTCTGAGCAGTTCTTC.

Details on this clonotype: This may be a read error, as it is one base from a much larger clone. This sequence joins TRBV6-5 and TRBJ2-1; a possible D gene is TRBD2 (6 bases). CDR1 is MNHEY and CDR2 is SVGAGI in the germline V gene. The CDR3 is 15 amino acids. The CDR3 region has the DNA TGTGCCAGCAGTTATCGGGGGTACCCCTACAATGAGCGGTTCTTC. Translating gives CASSYRGYPYNERFF.